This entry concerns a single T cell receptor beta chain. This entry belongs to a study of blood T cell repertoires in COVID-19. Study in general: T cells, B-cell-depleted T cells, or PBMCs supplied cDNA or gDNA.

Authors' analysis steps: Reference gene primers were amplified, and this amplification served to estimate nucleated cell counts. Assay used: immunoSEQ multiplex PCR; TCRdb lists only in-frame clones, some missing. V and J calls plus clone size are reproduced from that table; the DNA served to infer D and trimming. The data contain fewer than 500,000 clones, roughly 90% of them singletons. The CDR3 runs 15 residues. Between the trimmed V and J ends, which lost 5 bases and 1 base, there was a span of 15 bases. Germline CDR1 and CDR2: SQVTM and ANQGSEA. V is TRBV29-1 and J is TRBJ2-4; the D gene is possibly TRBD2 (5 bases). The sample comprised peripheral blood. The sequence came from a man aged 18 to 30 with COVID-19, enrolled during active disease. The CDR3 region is CSVRELIGAKNIQYF. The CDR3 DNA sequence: TGCAGCGTTCGGGAACTAATTGGGGCCAAAAACATTCAGTACTTC.